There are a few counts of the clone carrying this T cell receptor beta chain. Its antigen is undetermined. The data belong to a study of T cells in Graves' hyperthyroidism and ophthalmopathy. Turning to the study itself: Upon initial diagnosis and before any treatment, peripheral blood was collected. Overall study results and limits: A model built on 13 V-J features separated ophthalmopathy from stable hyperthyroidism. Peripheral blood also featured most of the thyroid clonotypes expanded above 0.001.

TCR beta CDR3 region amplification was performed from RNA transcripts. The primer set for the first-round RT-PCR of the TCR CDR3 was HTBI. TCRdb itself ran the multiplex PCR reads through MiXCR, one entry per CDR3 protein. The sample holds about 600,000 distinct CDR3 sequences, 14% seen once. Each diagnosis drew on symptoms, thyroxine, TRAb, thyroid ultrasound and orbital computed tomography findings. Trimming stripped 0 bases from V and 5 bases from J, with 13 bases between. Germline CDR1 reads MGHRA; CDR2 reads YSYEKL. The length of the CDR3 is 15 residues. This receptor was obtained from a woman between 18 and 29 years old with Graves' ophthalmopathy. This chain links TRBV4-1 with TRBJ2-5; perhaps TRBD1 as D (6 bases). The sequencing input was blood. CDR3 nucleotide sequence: TGCGCCAGCAGCCAAGACCTTGGGACACCCGAGACCCAGTACTTC. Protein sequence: CASSQDLGTPETQYF.